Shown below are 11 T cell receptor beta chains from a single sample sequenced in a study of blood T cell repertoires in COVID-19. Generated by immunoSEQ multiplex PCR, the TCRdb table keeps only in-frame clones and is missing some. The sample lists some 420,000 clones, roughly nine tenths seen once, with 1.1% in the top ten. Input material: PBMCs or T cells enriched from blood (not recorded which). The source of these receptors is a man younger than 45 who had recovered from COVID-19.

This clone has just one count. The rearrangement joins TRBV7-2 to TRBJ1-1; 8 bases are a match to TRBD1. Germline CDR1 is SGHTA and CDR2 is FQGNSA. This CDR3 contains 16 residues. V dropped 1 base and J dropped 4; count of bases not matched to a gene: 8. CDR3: CASSLVGTGGVTEAFF. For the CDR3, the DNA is TGTGCCAGCAGCTTAGTGGGAACAGGGGGTGTCACTGAAGCTTTCTTT.

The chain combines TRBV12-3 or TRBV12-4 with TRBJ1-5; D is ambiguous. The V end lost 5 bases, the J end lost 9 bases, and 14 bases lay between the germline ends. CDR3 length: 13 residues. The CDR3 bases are TGTGCCAGCAGTGCTTGGGCCGCCGGGCCCCAGCATTTT. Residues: CASSAWAAGPQHF.

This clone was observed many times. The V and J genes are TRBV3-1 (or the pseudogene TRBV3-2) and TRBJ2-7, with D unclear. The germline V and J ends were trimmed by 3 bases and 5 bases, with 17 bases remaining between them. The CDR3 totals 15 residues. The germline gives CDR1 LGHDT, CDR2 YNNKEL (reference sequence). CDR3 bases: TGTGCCAGCAGCCAGGCTCTAGGTTCTCTCGACGAGCAGTACTTC. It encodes CASSQALGSLDEQYF.

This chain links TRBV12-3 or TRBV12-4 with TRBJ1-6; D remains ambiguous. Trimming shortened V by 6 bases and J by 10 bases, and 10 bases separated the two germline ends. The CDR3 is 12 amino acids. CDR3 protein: CASSEAASPLHF. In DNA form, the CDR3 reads TGTGCCAGCAGCGAAGCGGCCTCACCCCTCCACTTT.

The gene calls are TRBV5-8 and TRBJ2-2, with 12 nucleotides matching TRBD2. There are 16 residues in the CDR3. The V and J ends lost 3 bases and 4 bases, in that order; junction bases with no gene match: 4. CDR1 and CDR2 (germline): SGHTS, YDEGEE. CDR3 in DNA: TGTGCCAGCAGCTACGGGACTAGCGGGTTCACCGGGGAGCTGTTTTTT. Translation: CASSYGTSGFTGELFF.

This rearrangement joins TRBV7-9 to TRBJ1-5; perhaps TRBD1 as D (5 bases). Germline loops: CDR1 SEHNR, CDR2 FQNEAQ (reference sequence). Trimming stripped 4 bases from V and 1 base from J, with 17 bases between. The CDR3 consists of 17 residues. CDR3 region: CASSYVLSQGSNQPQHF. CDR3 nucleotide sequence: TGTGCCAGCAGCTACGTCCTCAGCCAGGGAAGCAATCAGCCCCAGCATTTT.

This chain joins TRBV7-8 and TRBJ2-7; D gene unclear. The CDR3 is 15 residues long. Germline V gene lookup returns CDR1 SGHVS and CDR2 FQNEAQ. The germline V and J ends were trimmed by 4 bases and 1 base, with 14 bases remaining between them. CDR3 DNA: TGTGCCAGCAGCTATAAGACATTCGGTTCCTACGAGCAGTACTTC. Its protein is CASSYKTFGSYEQYF.

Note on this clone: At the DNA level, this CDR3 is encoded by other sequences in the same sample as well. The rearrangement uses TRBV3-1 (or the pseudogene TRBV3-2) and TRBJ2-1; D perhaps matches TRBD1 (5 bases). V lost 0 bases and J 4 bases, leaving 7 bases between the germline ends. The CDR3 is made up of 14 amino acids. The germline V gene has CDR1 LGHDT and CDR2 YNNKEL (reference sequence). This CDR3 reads CASSQDGAYNEQFF. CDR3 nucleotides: TGTGCCAGCAGCCAAGATGGGGCTTACAATGAGCAGTTCTTC.

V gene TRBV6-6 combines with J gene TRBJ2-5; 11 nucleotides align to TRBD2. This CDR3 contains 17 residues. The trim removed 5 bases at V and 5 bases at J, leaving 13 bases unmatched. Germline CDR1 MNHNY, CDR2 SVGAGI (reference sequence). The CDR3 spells CASSRLGLADPRETQYF. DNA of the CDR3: TGTGCCAGCAGTCGCCTGGGACTAGCGGACCCAAGGGAGACCCAGTACTTC.

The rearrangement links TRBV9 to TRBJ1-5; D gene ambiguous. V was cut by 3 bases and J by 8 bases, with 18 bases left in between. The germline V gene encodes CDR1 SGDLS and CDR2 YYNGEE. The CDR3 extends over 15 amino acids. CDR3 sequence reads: CASSAGSLEAEPQHF. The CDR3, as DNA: TGTGCCAGCAGCGCGGGGTCCCTTGAGGCGGAGCCCCAGCATTTT.

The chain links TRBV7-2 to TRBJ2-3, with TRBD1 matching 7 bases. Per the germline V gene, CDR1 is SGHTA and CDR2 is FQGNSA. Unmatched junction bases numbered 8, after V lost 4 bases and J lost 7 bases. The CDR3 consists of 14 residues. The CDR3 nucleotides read TGTGCCAGCAGCTCTGTAGGGGGCCGGTATACGCAGTATTTT. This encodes CASSSVGGRYTQYF.